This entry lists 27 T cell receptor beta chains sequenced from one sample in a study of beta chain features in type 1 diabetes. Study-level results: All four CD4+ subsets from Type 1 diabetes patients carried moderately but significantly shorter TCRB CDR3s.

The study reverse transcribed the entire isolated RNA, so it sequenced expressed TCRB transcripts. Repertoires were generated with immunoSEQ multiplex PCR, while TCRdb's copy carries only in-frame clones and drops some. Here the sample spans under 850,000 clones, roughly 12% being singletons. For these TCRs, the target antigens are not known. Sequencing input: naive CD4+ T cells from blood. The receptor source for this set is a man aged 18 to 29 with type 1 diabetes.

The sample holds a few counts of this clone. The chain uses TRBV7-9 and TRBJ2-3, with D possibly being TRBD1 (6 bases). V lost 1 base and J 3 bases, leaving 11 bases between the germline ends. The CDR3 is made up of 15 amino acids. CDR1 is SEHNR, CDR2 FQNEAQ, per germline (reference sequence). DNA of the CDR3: TGTGCCAGCAGCTTAGAGGGGGATGTGACAGATACGCAGTATTTT. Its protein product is CASSLEGDVTDTQYF.

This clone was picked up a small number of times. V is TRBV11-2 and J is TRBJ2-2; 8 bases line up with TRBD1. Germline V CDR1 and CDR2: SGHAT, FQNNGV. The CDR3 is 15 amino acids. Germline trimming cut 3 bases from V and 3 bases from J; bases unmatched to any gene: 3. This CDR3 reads CASSLSGGHTGELFF. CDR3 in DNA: TGTGCCAGCAGCTTGTCAGGGGGCCACACCGGGGAGCTGTTTTTT. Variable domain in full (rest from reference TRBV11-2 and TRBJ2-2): EAGVAQSPRYKIIEKRQSVAFWCNPISGHATLYWYQQILGQGPKLLIQFQNNGVVDDSQLPKDRFSAERLKGVDSTLKIQPAKLEDSAVYLCASSLSGGHTGELFFGEGSRLTVL.

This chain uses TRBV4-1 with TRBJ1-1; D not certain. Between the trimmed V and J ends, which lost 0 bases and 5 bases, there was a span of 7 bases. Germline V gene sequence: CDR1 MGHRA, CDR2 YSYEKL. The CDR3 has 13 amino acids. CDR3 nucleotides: TGCGCCAGCAGCCAAGATCTGGAGACTGAAGCTTTCTTT. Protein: CASSQDLETEAFF.

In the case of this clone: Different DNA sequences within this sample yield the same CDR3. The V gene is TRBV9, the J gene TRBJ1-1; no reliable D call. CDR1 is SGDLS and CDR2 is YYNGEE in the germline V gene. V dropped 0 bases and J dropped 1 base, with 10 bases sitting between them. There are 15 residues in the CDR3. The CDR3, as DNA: TGTGCCAGCAGCGTAGAAGGCAGCAGGAACACTGAAGCTTTCTTT. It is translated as CASSVEGSRNTEAFF.

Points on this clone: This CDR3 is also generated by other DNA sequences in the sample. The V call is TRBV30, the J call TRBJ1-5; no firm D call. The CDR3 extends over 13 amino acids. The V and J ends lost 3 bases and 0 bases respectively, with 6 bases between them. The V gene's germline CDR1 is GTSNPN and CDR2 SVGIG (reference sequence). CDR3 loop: CAWSGDSNQPQHF. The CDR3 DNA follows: TGTGCCTGGAGCGGAGATAGCAATCAGCCCCAGCATTTT.

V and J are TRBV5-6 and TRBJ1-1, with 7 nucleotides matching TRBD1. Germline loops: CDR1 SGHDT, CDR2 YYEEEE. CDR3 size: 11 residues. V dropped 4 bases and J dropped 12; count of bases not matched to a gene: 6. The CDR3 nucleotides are TGTGCCAGCAGCGTGGGACAGTCACCTTTCTTT. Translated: CASSVGQSPFF.

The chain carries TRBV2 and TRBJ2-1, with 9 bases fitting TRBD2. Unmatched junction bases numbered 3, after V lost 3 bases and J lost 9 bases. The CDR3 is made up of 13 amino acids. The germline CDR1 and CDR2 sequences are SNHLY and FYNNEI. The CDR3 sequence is CASSDSGGLEQFF. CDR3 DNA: TGTGCCAGCAGTGATAGCGGGGGCCTTGAGCAGTTCTTC.

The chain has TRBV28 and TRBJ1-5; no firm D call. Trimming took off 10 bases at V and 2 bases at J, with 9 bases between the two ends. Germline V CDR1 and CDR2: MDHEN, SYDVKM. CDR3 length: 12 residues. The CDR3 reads CAISVGNQPQHF. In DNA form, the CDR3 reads TGTGCCATTAGTGTTGGCAATCAGCCCCAGCATTTT.

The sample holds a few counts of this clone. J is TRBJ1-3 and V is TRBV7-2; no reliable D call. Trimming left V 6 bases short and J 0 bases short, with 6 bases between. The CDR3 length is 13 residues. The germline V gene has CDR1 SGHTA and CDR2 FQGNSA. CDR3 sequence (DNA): TGTGCCAGCAGACAGAACTCTGGAAACACCATATATTTT. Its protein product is CASRQNSGNTIYF.

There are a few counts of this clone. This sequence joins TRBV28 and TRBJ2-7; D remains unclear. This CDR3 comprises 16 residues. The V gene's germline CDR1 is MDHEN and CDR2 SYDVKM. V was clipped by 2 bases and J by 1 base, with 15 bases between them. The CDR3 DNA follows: TGTGCCAGCAGTTTACCCACCTTGACACCTTCCTACGAGCAGTACTTC. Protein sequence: CASSLPTLTPSYEQYF.

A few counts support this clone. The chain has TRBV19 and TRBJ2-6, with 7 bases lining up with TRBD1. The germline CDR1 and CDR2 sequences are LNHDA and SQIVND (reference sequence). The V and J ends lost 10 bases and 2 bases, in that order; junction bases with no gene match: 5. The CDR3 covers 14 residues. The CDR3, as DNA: TGTGCCACGAGGGACAGAACTGGGGCCAACGTCCTGACTTTC. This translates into CATRDRTGANVLTF.

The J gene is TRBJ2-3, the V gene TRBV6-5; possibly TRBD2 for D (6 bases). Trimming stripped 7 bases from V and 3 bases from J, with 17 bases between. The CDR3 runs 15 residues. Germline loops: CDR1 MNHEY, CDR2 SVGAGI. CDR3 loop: CASKRVATQTDTQYF. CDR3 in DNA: TGTGCCAGCAAGCGGGTGGCGACCCAGACAGATACGCAGTATTTT.

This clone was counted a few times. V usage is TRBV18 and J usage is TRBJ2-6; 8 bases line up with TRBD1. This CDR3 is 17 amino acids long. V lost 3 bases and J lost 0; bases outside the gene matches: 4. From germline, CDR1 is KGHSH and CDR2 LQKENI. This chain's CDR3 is CASSPGQASSGANVLTF. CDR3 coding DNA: TGTGCCAGCTCACCGGGACAGGCGAGCTCTGGGGCCAACGTCCTGACTTTC.

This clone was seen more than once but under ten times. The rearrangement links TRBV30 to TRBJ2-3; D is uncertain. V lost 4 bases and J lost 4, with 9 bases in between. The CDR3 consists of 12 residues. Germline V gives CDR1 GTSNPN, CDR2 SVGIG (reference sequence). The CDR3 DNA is TGTGCCTGGACAATCCTGCCAGATACGCAGTATTTT. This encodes CAWTILPDTQYF.

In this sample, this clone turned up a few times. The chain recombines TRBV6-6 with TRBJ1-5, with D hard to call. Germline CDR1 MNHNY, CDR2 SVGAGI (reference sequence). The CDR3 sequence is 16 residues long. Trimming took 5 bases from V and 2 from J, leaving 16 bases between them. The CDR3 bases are TGTGCCAGCAGTCCTCGGGCCCGTTCGGGCAATCAGCCCCAGCATTTT. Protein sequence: CASSPRARSGNQPQHF.

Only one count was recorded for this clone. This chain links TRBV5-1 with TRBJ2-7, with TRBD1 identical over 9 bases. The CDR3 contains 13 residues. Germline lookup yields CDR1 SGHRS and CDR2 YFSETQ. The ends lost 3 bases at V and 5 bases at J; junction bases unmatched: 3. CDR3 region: CASSSTGGDEQYF. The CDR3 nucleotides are TGCGCCAGCAGCTCGACAGGGGGAGACGAGCAGTACTTC.

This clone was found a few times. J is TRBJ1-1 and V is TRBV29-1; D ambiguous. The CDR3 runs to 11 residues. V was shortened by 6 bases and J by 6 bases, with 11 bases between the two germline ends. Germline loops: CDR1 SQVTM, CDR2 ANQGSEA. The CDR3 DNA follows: TGCAGCGTCCCCGGCCAGGCTGAAGCTTTCTTT. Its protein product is CSVPGQAEAFF.

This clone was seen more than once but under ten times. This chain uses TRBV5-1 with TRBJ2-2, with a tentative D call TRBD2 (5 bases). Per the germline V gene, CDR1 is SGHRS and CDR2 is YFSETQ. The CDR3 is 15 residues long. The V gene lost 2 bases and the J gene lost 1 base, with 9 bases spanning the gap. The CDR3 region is CASSFRRENTGELFF. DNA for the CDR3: TGCGCCAGCAGCTTCCGCCGGGAGAACACCGGGGAGCTGTTTTTT.

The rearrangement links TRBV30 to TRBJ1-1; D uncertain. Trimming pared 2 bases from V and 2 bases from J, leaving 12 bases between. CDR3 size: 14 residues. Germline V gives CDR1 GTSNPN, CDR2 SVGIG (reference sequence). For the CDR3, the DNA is TGTGCCTGGAGTAGAGTCGCAGGAAACACTGAAGCTTTCTTT. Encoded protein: CAWSRVAGNTEAFF. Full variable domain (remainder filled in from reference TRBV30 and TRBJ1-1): SQTIHQWPATLVQPVGSPLSLECTVEGTSNPNLYWYRQAAGRGLQLLFYSVGIGQISSEVPQNLSASRPQDRQFILSSKKLLLSDSGFYLCAWSRVAGNTEAFFGQGTRLTVV.

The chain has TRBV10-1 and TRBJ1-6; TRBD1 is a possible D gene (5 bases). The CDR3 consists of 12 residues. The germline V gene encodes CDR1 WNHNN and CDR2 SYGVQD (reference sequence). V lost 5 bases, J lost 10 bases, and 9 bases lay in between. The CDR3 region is CASSRDFSPLHF. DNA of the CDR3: TGCGCCAGCAGTCGGGACTTCTCACCCCTCCACTTT.

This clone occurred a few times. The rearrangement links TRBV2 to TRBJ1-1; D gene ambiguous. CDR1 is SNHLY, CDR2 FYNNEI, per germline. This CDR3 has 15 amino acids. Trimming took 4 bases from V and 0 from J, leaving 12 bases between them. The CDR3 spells CASSAGKSLNTEAFF. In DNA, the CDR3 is TGTGCCAGCAGTGCGGGTAAATCCCTGAACACTGAAGCTTTCTTT. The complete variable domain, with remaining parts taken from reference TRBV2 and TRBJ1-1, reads EPEVTQTPSHQVTQMGQEVILRCVPISNHLYFYWYRQILGQKVEFLVSFYNNEISEKSEIFDDQFSVERPDGSNFTLKIRSTKLEDSAMYFCASSAGKSLNTEAFFGQGTRLTVV.

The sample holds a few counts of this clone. The DNA of the CDR3 is TGTGCCAGCAGCTCAGGGACCGTCTCAGGCGAGCAGTACTTC. Translation: CASSSGTVSGEQYF. The chain links TRBV7-3 to TRBJ2-7; the D call may be TRBD1 or TRBD2 (5 bases each). Deletions cut 4 bases from V and 6 bases from J, with 16 bases between. Germline V gene sequence: CDR1 SGHTA, CDR2 FQGTGA. This CDR3 has 14 amino acids.

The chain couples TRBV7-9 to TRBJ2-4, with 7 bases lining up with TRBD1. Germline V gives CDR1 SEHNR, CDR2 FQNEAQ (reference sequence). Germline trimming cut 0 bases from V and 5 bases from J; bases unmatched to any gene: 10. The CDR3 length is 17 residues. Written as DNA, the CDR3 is TGTGCCAGCAGCTTAGCTCATTCCCGGGACAGCGAAAACATTCAGTACTTC. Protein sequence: CASSLAHSRDSENIQYF.

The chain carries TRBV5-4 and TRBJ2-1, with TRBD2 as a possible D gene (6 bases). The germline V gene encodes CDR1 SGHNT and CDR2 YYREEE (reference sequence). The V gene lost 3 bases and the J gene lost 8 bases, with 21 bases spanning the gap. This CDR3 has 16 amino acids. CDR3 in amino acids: CASSSSPSGVVDEQFF. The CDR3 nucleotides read TGTGCCAGCAGCTCAAGCCCATCGGGGGTAGTCGATGAGCAGTTCTTC.

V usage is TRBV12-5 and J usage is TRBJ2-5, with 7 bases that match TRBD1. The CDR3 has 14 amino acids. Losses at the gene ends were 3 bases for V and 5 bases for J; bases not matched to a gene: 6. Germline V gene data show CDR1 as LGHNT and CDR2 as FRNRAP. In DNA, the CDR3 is TGTGCTAGTGGTTTTGACAGGGTTAGGGAGACCCAGTACTTC. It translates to CASGFDRVRETQYF.

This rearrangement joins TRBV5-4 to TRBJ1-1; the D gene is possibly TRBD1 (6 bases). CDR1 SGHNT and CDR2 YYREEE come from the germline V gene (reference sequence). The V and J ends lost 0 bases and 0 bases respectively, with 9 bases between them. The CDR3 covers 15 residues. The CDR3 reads CASSLAGTMNTEAFF. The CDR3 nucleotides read TGTGCCAGCAGCTTGGCCGGGACAATGAACACTGAAGCTTTCTTT.

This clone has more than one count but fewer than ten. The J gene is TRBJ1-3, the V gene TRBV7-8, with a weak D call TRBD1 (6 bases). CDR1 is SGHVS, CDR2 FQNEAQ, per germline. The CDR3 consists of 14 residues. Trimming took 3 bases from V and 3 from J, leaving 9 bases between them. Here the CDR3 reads CASSFLDSGNTIYF. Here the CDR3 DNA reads TGTGCCAGCAGCTTTTTGGACAGTGGAAACACCATATATTTT.